The clone carrying this T cell receptor (beta chain) appeared a few times. What it recognizes is unknown. It may be a read error: a sequence one base away is much more abundant. The data stem from a study of T cells in Graves' hyperthyroidism and ophthalmopathy. The CDR3 has 12 amino acids. From germline, CDR1 is LGHNA and CDR2 YNFKEQ. The ends were cut back, 0 bases at V and 4 bases at J, with 3 bases in the middle. Those patients with uncontrolled infection, other autoimmune disease, pregnancy or lactation were excluded. Whole-study findings and limits: Stable hyperthyroidism and ophthalmopathy were separated using 13 V-J signatures.

What was amplified from RNA transcripts were TCR beta CDR3 regions. When the TCR CDR3 underwent first-round RT-PCR, the HTBI primer set was used. TCRdb reanalysed the multiplex PCR reads using MiXCR and keeps one entry per CDR3 protein. The sample records 660,000 or so distinct CDR3 sequences, under 25% being singletons. Sequenced: blood. The receptor's source is a man aged 30 to 39 with Graves' ophthalmopathy. V and J are TRBV4-2 and TRBJ1-1; D call uncertain. CDR3 loop: CASSQDGTEAFF. The CDR3 nucleotides are TGTGCCAGCAGCCAAGATGGCACTGAAGCTTTCTTT.